What follows are 3 T cell receptor beta chains derived from one specimen sequenced in a study of T cell responses to AZD1222 COVID-19 vaccine. The assay was immunoSEQ multiplex PCR, and TCRdb's table has in-frame clones only and misses some. The top ten hold 10% to 15% of the sample, which has about 94,000 clones, 70% to 90% seen once. The starting material was peripheral blood, obtained on day 0 of AZD1222 vaccination. The receptors originated from an adult in good health.

The chain carries TRBV5-1 and TRBJ2-1; 8 bases align to TRBD2. The CDR3 contains 16 residues. CDR1 and CDR2 from the germline V gene are SGHRS and YFSETQ. V shed 0 bases and J 10 bases; nucleotides not matched to a gene: 12. In DNA form, the CDR3 reads TGCGCCAGCAGCTTGGATGGCGGGGGGCCAGGTGGGGAGCAGTTCTTC. Protein sequence: CASSLDGGGPGGEQFF. The whole variable domain, filled in from reference TRBV5-1 and TRBJ2-1, reads KAGVTQTPRYLIKTRGQQVTLSCSPISGHRSVSWYQQTPGQGLQFLFEYFSETQRNKGNFPGRFSGRQFSNSRSEMNVSTLELGDSALYLCASSLDGGGPGGEQFFGPGTRLTVL.

This clone was seen a handful of times. The chain couples TRBV6-4 to TRBJ2-7, with D possibly being TRBD2 (5 bases). The CDR3 sequence is 14 residues long. Trimming cost V 5 bases and J 2 bases, with 13 bases left between them. The germline V gene has CDR1 MRHNA and CDR2 SNTAGT. The CDR3 sequence: CASSLYEGPYEQYF. Here the CDR3 DNA reads TGTGCCAGCAGTTTGTATGAGGGCCCCTACGAGCAGTACTTC.

The sample holds one count of this clone. The chain has TRBV19 and TRBJ2-7, with TRBD1 matching over 10 bases. This CDR3 contains 14 residues. The V gene's germline CDR1 is LNHDA and CDR2 SQIVND (reference sequence). Trimming removed 7 bases from V and 0 bases from J; junction bases left unmatched: 3. This chain's CDR3 is CASKGQGSSYEQYF. The CDR3 DNA reads TGTGCCAGTAAGGGACAGGGGAGCTCCTACGAGCAGTACTTC.